One sample yielded the 5 T cell receptor beta chains listed below, sequenced in a study of human thymus T cells (dated by TCRdb to the early 2020s). Libraries were made using the immunoSEQ multiplex PCR assay. Held by TCRdb, this immuneACCESS table contains in-frame sequences only and omits some clones. Under half of the omission traces to an unresolved V gene where checked; the cause of the rest is unknown. The table for this sample lists more than 70,000 clones; approximately 96% of them were counted only once. The top ten clonotypes cover 0.031% of the sample. Thymus tissue was obtained as surgical resects removed during corrective cardiac surgery. Sequencing was performed on thymus tissue. Receptor source: a boy younger than two with a congenital heart defect but otherwise immunologically healthy.

This clone was detected only once. V and J are TRBV7-2 and TRBJ2-3; no reliable D call. Per the germline V gene, CDR1 is SGHTA and CDR2 is FQGNSA. V lost 5 bases and J 1 base, leaving 19 bases between the germline ends. The CDR3 runs 17 residues. The DNA of the CDR3 is TGTGCCAGCAGCGCATTAAAACTACCTAGGGGCACAGATACGCAGTATTTT. Protein product: CASSALKLPRGTDTQYF.

V and J are TRBV18 and TRBJ1-5; D uncertain. With 3 bases removed from V and 0 bases from J, the gap between germline ends came to 15 bases. The CDR3 runs 17 residues. Germline CDR1 and CDR2: KGHSH and LQKENI. CDR3 DNA: TGTGCCAGCTCACCGCAACGGACTGTGCATAGCAATCAGCCCCAGCATTTT. Translating it yields CASSPQRTVHSNQPQHF.

CDR3 sequence: CACGPDRVANYGYTF. The CDR3 DNA follows: TGTGCCTGTGGCCCGGACAGGGTAGCTAACTATGGCTACACCTTC. The chain combines TRBV30 with TRBJ1-2; TRBD1 aligns across 8 bases. CDR3 length: 15 amino acids. The germline CDR1 and CDR2 sequences are GTSNPN and SVGIG (reference sequence). With V trimmed by 6 bases and J by 0 bases, 9 bases remained unmatched.

The chain recombines TRBV7-6 with TRBJ2-4, with a weak D call TRBD2 (7 bases). The germline V gene has CDR1 SGHVS and CDR2 FNYEAQ. The CDR3 is 13 residues long. V gave up 5 bases and J gave up 5 bases, with 10 bases separating them. This chain's CDR3 is CASSLGGQNIQYF. The CDR3 DNA follows: TGTGCCAGCAGCCTGGGGGGGCAAAACATTCAGTACTTC.

The rearrangement uses TRBV7-9 and TRBJ2-4, with 12 positions matching TRBD2. Germline CDR1 SEHNR, CDR2 FQNEAQ (reference sequence). V was pared by 5 bases and J by 0 bases, with 11 bases of the junction left unmatched. The CDR3 has 19 amino acids. In nucleotides, the CDR3 is TGTGCCAGCAGCAAACGACTAGCGGGGGTTCGACTAGCCAAAAACATTCAGTACTTC. Its protein is CASSKRLAGVRLAKNIQYF.